These 14 T cell receptor beta chains share one sample of origin, sequenced in a study of early T cells in non-severe SARS-CoV-2 infection. Using its own MiXCR run on the 5' RACE reads, TCRdb lists one record per CDR3 protein. The table shows around 77,000 distinct CDR3 sequences, with roughly 14% occurring only once. Sequenced here: whole blood, sampled at baseline. These receptors originate from an adult who was a healthcare worker with PCR-confirmed SARS-CoV-2 infection or an uninfected control (not recorded which).

The chain uses TRBV2 and TRBJ1-1; perhaps TRBD1 as D (5 bases). Trimming stripped 5 bases from V and 3 bases from J, with 13 bases between. Germline CDR1 reads SNHLY; CDR2 reads FYNNEI. This CDR3 has 14 amino acids. The CDR3 DNA sequence: TGTGCCAGCAGTAGGTACCTGGGGGACACTGAAGCTTTCTTT. Its protein is CASSRYLGDTEAFF.

V usage is TRBV2 and J usage is TRBJ2-7; TRBD2 agrees at 8 bases. This CDR3 has 15 residues. CDR1 SNHLY and CDR2 FYNNEI come from the germline V gene. V was clipped by 8 bases and J by 6 bases; unmatched bases: 15. In nucleotides, the CDR3 is TGTGCCAGCCGGGGGGGTACGGCCGGGAAACTCGAGCAGTACTTC. This gives the protein CASRGGTAGKLEQYF.

As DNA, the CDR3 is TGTGCCAGCAGTTTAGGAACTAGCGGGAGCATGGTGAGAGAGCAGTACTTC. Its translation is CASSLGTSGSMVREQYF. The chain employs TRBV28 and TRBJ2-7, with 11 bases aligning to TRBD2. Germline CDR1 and CDR2: MDHEN and SYDVKM. Germline trimming cut 2 bases from V and 7 bases from J; bases unmatched to any gene: 13. The CDR3 is made up of 17 amino acids.

This clonotype has only a few counts. J is TRBJ2-7 and V is TRBV9, with 7 positions matching TRBD2. This CDR3 has 14 amino acids. Losses at the gene ends were 4 bases for V and 5 bases for J; bases not matched to a gene: 9. Germline CDR1 is SGDLS and CDR2 is YYNGEE. CDR3 sequence (DNA): TGTGCCAGCAGCCAGACTAGCAGCATCCACGAGCAGTACTTC. This translates into CASSQTSSIHEQYF.

The chain recombines TRBV3-1 with TRBJ1-1; weak D call: TRBD1 (5 bases). This CDR3 is 14 amino acids long. Trimming pared 4 bases from V and 1 base from J, leaving 10 bases between. Germline assignment: CDR1 LGHDT and CDR2 YNNKEL (reference sequence). The CDR3 reads CASSRTPGNTEAFF. CDR3 sequence (DNA): TGTGCCAGCAGCCGGACACCCGGGAACACTGAAGCTTTCTTT.

In this sample, this clonotype turned up a few times. V gene TRBV19 combines with J gene TRBJ2-7; 10 bases match TRBD2. CDR1 LNHDA and CDR2 SQIVND come from the germline V gene (reference sequence). The V gene end was trimmed by 5 bases and the J gene end by 4 bases; junction bases not matched to a gene: 11. This CDR3 region has 16 residues. In DNA form, the CDR3 reads TGTGCCAGTAGTCCATTCAGCGGGAGGGCCATGTACGAGCAGTACTTC. This codes for CASSPFSGRAMYEQYF.

The chain links TRBV2 to TRBJ2-3; D is undetermined. V was trimmed by 6 bases and J by 8 bases, leaving 9 bases between them. The CDR3 has 11 amino acids. CDR1 SNHLY and CDR2 FYNNEI come from the germline V gene. The CDR3, as DNA: TGTGCCAGCAGGGGTTCAAGTACGCAGTATTTT. Residues: CASRGSSTQYF.

In this sample, this clonotype turned up a few times. V usage is TRBV28 and J usage is TRBJ2-5, with TRBD2 matching 7 bases. V dropped 8 bases and J dropped 2; count of bases not matched to a gene: 5. The CDR3 loop spans 13 amino acids. Per germline, CDR1 MDHEN and CDR2 SYDVKM. CDR3 sequence (DNA): TGTGCCAGCCGTAGCGGGTTTCAAGAGACCCAGTACTTC. This sequence encodes CASRSGFQETQYF.

Only one count was recorded for this clonotype. The junction departs from the called germline gene at one end, perhaps through a read error. The genes are TRBV20-1 and TRBJ2-1; D perhaps matches TRBD1 (5 bases). Germline CDR1 reads DFQATT; CDR2 reads SNEGSKA (reference sequence). The CDR3 runs to 14 residues. CDR3 residues: CSARDSYGLPEQFF. As DNA, the CDR3 is TGCAGTGCCAGAGACAGCTACGGCCTCCCCGAGCAGTTCTTC.

The V gene is TRBV9, the J gene TRBJ2-2; D is unresolved. CDR3 length equals 14 residues. CDR1 and CDR2 (germline): SGDLS, YYNGEE. The V end was cut by 1 base, the J end by 1 base, with 5 bases between. This chain's CDR3 is CASSVNLNTGELFF. The CDR3 DNA reads TGTGCCAGCAGCGTAAACCTGAACACCGGGGAGCTGTTTTTT. The whole variable domain, remainder taken from reference TRBV9 and TRBJ2-2, is DSGVTQTPKHLITATGQRVTLRCSPRSGDLSVYWYQQSLDQGLQFLIQYYNGEERAKGNILERFSAQQFPDLHSELNLSSLELGDSALYFCASSVNLNTGELFFGEGSRLTVL.

Here the CDR3 DNA reads TGTGCCAGCAGTCCTAGCGGATTGAGCACAGATACGCAGTATTTT. Protein sequence: CASSPSGLSTDTQYF. The chain links TRBV14 to TRBJ2-3; 7 bases line up with TRBD2. V lost 6 bases, J lost 0 bases, and 6 bases stayed unmatched. The CDR3 extends over 15 amino acids. Germline CDR1 reads SGHDN; CDR2 reads FVKESK. Full variable domain (remainder filled in from reference TRBV14 and TRBJ2-3): EAGVTQFPSHSVIEKGQTVTLRCDPISGHDNLYWYRRVMGKEIKFLLHFVKESKQDESGMPNNRFLAERTGGTYSTLKVQPAELEDSGVYFCASSPSGLSTDTQYFGPGTRLTVL.

In this sample, this clonotype turned up a few times. The chain employs TRBV28 and TRBJ1-3, with D unresolved. This CDR3 has 15 amino acids. V was shortened by 10 bases and J by 2 bases, with 18 bases between the two germline ends. Germline V lookup: CDR1 MDHEN, CDR2 SYDVKM. CDR3 in amino acids: CATYSRTLTGNTIYF. The CDR3 nucleotides read TGTGCCACCTATTCGAGGACCCTTACTGGAAACACCATATATTTT.

The chain is built from TRBV29-1 and TRBJ1-5, with TRBD1 identical over 9 bases. CDR3 length: 22 residues. V was clipped by 0 bases and J by 0 bases; unmatched bases: 21. The germline V gene has CDR1 SQVTM and CDR2 ANQGSEA. The DNA for the CDR3 is TGCAGCGTTGAAGATCTGGGCTTCACCGGGACAGGGACCCTTTATAGCAATCAGCCCCAGCATTTT. Amino acid sequence: CSVEDLGFTGTGTLYSNQPQHF.

The chain has TRBV2 and TRBJ1-6, with TRBD1 as a possible D gene (5 bases). Germline V lookup: CDR1 SNHLY, CDR2 FYNNEI. The length of the CDR3 is 13 residues. V lost 6 bases, J lost 10 bases, and 13 bases lay in between. DNA for the CDR3: TGTGCCAGCAGGGCCAGGGACGGCTCACCCCTCCACTTT. It translates to CASRARDGSPLHF. Based on the CDR3 plus reference TRBV2 and TRBJ1-6, the full variable domain is EPEVTQTPSHQVTQMGQEVILRCVPISNHLYFYWYRQILGQKVEFLVSFYNNEISEKSEIFDDQFSVERPDGSNFTLKIRSTKLEDSAMYFCASRARDGSPLHFGNGTRLTVT.